Following are 27 T cell receptor beta chains from one sample sequenced in a study of cytomegalovirus exposure and HLA in healthy donors. The PCR was carried out with 60 Vbeta primers and 13 Jbeta primers. Sequencing was performed with immunoSEQ multiplex PCR; in TCRdb, only in-frame clones are kept and a portion is missing. The table has around 170,000 clones, 75% to 90% seen once; the top ten hold 2% to 3%. The sequenced sample consisted of PBMCs. Receptors were obtained from a woman between 45 and 65 years old in good health and CMV-seropositive.

V and J are TRBV6-5 and TRBJ2-5; no firm D call. Germline values: CDR1 MNHEY, CDR2 SVGAGI. Trimming removed 2 bases from V and 4 bases from J, with 14 bases in between. The CDR3 runs to 15 residues. The CDR3 here is CASSYPTRFGETQYF. CDR3 sequence (DNA): TGTGCCAGCAGTTACCCCACCAGGTTCGGAGAGACCCAGTACTTC.

On this clone: At one end, the junction sequence differs from germline, possibly due to a read error. V gene TRBV6-6 combines with J gene TRBJ2-3; TRBD2 matches at 7 bases. The germline CDR1 and CDR2 sequences are MNHNY and SVGAGI (reference sequence). The CDR3 spans 15 residues. The CDR3 reads CAISEWGTTTDTQYF. The CDR3, as DNA: TGTGCCATCAGTGAGTGGGGGACTACCACAGATACGCAGTATTTT.

The J gene is TRBJ2-1, the V gene TRBV4-3, with 7 nucleotides matching TRBD2. The CDR3 runs 15 residues. CDR1 is LGHNA and CDR2 is YSLEER in the germline V gene. The junction had 4 bases not matched to a gene; V was cut back by 1 base and J by 4 bases. The CDR3 bases are TGCGCCAGCAGCCAAGGTCTAGCGGCGTACAATGAGCAGTTCTTC. Its translation: CASSQGLAAYNEQFF.

The chain joins TRBV18 to TRBJ2-5, with 14 nucleotides matching TRBD2. CDR1 is KGHSH and CDR2 is LQKENI in the germline V gene. This CDR3 region has 17 residues. J was trimmed by 5 bases and V by 4 bases; bases with no gene match: 9. CDR3 residues: CASSLSTSGGAAETQYF. The CDR3 nucleotides read TGTGCCAGCTCACTCTCGACTAGCGGGGGGGCCGCTGAGACCCAGTACTTC.

This clone was found once. This chain connects TRBV2 to TRBJ2-7, with D possibly TRBD2 on 5 matching bases. The CDR3 extends over 12 amino acids. Looked up from germline, CDR1 is SNHLY and CDR2 is FYNNEI. Trimming stripped 5 bases from V and 6 bases from J, with 11 bases between. The CDR3 reads CASSFTSTEQYF. CDR3 nucleotides: TGTGCCAGCAGTTTTACTAGTACCGAGCAGTACTTC.

The gene calls are TRBV5-1 and TRBJ2-5; 8 nucleotides line up with TRBD2. TRBJ2-7 matches the DNA end more closely, so the J call is doubtful. Per germline, CDR1 SGHRS and CDR2 YFSETQ. This CDR3 region has 14 residues. Here the CDR3 reads CASSLGLASYEQYF. The CDR3 region has the DNA TGCGCCAGCAGCTTGGGACTAGCGAGTTACGAGCAGTACTTC.

This sequence joins TRBV7-8 and TRBJ1-2; D possibly corresponds to TRBD1 (5 bases). The germline gives CDR1 SGHVS, CDR2 FQNEAQ. This CDR3 comprises 11 residues. The V end lost 4 bases, the J end lost 7 bases, and 7 bases lay between the germline ends. The DNA of the CDR3 is TGTGCCAGCAGCTCGGGGGTTGGCTACACCTTC. It is translated as CASSSGVGYTF.

The rearrangement uses TRBV5-3 and TRBJ2-2, with D possibly matching TRBD1 (5 bases). TRBV5-3 is given ORF status, its function remaining uncertain. Trimming shortened V by 8 bases and J by 0 bases, and 11 bases separated the two germline ends. CDR3 length: 14 amino acids. CDR3 in amino acids: CARGRPPNTGELFF. The CDR3 DNA is TGTGCCAGGGGGCGGCCCCCGAACACCGGGGAGCTGTTTTTT.

The chain carries TRBV27 and TRBJ1-1; D gene unclear. Germline assignment: CDR1 MNHEY and CDR2 SMNVEV (reference sequence). The V and J ends lost 5 bases and 1 base respectively, with 11 bases between them. The length of the CDR3 is 14 residues. CDR3 bases: TGTGCCAGCAGTCCCCGGGGTGGGAACACTGAAGCTTTCTTT. Its protein product is CASSPRGGNTEAFF.

The chain links TRBV7-3 to TRBJ2-2; D gene unclear. The CDR3 spans 17 residues. Germline CDR1 is SGHTA and CDR2 is FQGTGA. Trimming shortened V by 2 bases and J by 2 bases, and 15 bases separated the two germline ends. The DNA for the CDR3 is TGTGCCAGCAGCTTATCCGGGTCCGACTTAAACACCGGGGAGCTGTTTTTT. Its protein product is CASSLSGSDLNTGELFF.

V is TRBV5-4 and J is TRBJ2-3; 12 nucleotides align to TRBD2. CDR1 is SGHNT and CDR2 is YYREEE in the germline V gene (reference sequence). The CDR3 sequence is 15 residues long. The junction had 6 bases not matched to a gene; V was cut back by 5 bases and J by 5 bases. The CDR3 coding sequence is TGTGCCAGCAGTTCTAGCGGGGGGGCCCTAGATACGCAGTATTTT. Translating it yields CASSSSGGALDTQYF.

This clone has only one observation. The chain joins TRBV28 to TRBJ1-5; TRBD1 is a possible D gene (5 bases). V lost 4 bases and J lost 3, with 13 bases in between. The germline gives CDR1 MDHEN, CDR2 SYDVKM. The CDR3 sequence is 15 residues long. The CDR3, as DNA: TGTGCCAGCAGTTCGGGACTTAGTCTCAATCAGCCCCAGCATTTT. It translates to CASSSGLSLNQPQHF.

This clone appeared once. Germline is not matched at one junction end, which may reflect a read error. The V call is TRBV7-9, the J call TRBJ2-7, with a weak D call TRBD1 (5 bases). This CDR3 has 14 amino acids. Germline-derived CDR1 and CDR2 are SEHNR and FQNEAQ (reference sequence). Here the CDR3 DNA reads TGTTCCAGCAGTTGGGCAGGGAACTCCTACGAGCAGTACTTC. Translation: CSSSWAGNSYEQYF.

This clone has more than one count but fewer than ten. This sequence joins TRBV11-3 and TRBJ2-5; the D gene is possibly TRBD2 (7 bases). This CDR3 has 14 amino acids. Trimming stripped 5 bases from V and 2 bases from J, with 12 bases between. Germline assignment: CDR1 SGHNT and CDR2 YENEEA. The CDR3 region has the DNA TGTGCCAGCAGCGCCGGGGGGCTACAAGAGACCCAGTACTTC. Protein sequence: CASSAGGLQETQYF. The variable domain in full, completed from reference TRBV11-3 and TRBJ2-5, reads EAGVVQSPRYKIIEKKQPVAFWCNPISGHNTLYWYLQNLGQGPELLIRYENEEAVDDSQLPKDRFSAERLKGVDSTLKIQPAELGDSAVYLCASSAGGLQETQYFGPGTRLLVL.

This clone was detected once. This chain links TRBV7-3 with TRBJ2-3; 9 bases agree with TRBD2. This CDR3 has 15 amino acids. The junction had 0 bases not matched to a gene; V was cut back by 1 base and J by 1 base. Germline CDR1 is SGHTA and CDR2 is FQGTGA. This CDR3 reads CASSLRTSGTDTQYF. The CDR3 DNA sequence: TGTGCCAGCAGCTTAAGGACTAGCGGCACAGATACGCAGTATTTT.

The V and J genes are TRBV6-5 and TRBJ1-1; 10 bases line up with TRBD1. V lost 1 base and J lost 0; bases outside the gene matches: 2. The germline V gene encodes CDR1 MNHEY and CDR2 SVGAGI. The CDR3 is 16 amino acids. The DNA for the CDR3 is TGTGCCAGCAGTTACTTGGGGACAGGGGTGAACACTGAAGCTTTCTTT. This gives the protein CASSYLGTGVNTEAFF.

The chain carries TRBV6-6 and TRBJ1-2; a possible D gene is TRBD1 (5 bases). Germline CDR1 is MNHNY and CDR2 is SVGAGI (reference sequence). This CDR3 comprises 13 residues. V lost 8 bases and J lost 2, with 12 bases in between. The CDR3 loop is CASLQQENYGYTF. The CDR3 DNA sequence: TGTGCCAGCCTGCAACAGGAAAACTATGGCTACACCTTC.

The J gene is TRBJ2-3, the V gene TRBV29-1; 7 positions agree with TRBD1. Germline loops: CDR1 SQVTM, CDR2 ANQGSEA. The J segment lost 5 bases and the V segment lost 8 bases, leaving 7 bases of the junction unmatched. This CDR3 spans 12 amino acids. Here the CDR3 reads CSIRDRGDTQYF. CDR3 DNA: TGCAGCATCCGGGACAGAGGAGATACGCAGTATTTT.

This chain connects TRBV18 to TRBJ1-2; TRBD1 is a possible D gene (6 bases). Germline lookup yields CDR1 KGHSH and CDR2 LQKENI. The length of the CDR3 is 15 residues. V lost 3 bases and J lost 5, with 16 bases in between. CDR3 coding DNA: TGTGCCAGCTCACCGGGGCAGGGGCTGACGTATGGCTACACCTTC. Its protein is CASSPGQGLTYGYTF.

A single count supports this clone. The CDR3 coding sequence is TGTGCCAGCAGCCTCCTCGCCCGGGGGGCTGCGAACACCGGGGAGCTGTTTTTT. Translating it yields CASSLLARGAANTGELFF. This chain connects TRBV9 to TRBJ2-2, with D maybe TRBD2 (7 bases). This CDR3 comprises 18 residues. Germline V gene data show CDR1 as SGDLS and CDR2 as YYNGEE. V lost 4 bases and J lost 0, with 19 bases in between. The whole variable domain, remainder taken from reference TRBV9 and TRBJ2-2, is DSGVTQTPKHLITATGQRVTLRCSPRSGDLSVYWYQQSLDQGLQFLIQYYNGEERAKGNILERFSAQQFPDLHSELNLSSLELGDSALYFCASSLLARGAANTGELFFGEGSRLTVL.

The rearrangement joins TRBV19 to TRBJ1-5; weak D call: TRBD1 (5 bases). The CDR3 loop spans 14 amino acids. The germline gives CDR1 LNHDA, CDR2 SQIVND (reference sequence). Trimming took 3 bases from V and 1 from J, leaving 7 bases between them. DNA of the CDR3: TGTGCCAGTAGTATTCAGGGAAGCAATCAGCCCCAGCATTTT. This translates into CASSIQGSNQPQHF.

The rearrangement links TRBV7-2 to TRBJ2-1; a weak D match, TRBD1 (6 bases). Trimming took off 1 base at V and 7 bases at J, with 11 bases between the two ends. There are 14 residues in the CDR3. Germline V CDR1 and CDR2: SGHTA, FQGNSA. CDR3 bases: TGTGCCAGCAGCTTAGGTCCAGGGGCAAATGAGCAGTTCTTC. Residues: CASSLGPGANEQFF.

The chain employs TRBV5-4 and TRBJ2-7; D may be TRBD2 (5 bases). V was cut by 0 bases and J by 0 bases, with 7 bases left in between. Per germline, CDR1 SGHNT and CDR2 YYREEE (reference sequence). This CDR3 is built from 14 residues. CDR3 sequence (DNA): TGTGCCAGCAGCTTGGATCTAGCCTCCTACGAGCAGTACTTC. The encoded protein is CASSLDLASYEQYF.

V and J are TRBV6-1 and TRBJ1-6; TRBD1 agrees at 11 bases. The germline gives CDR1 MNHNS, CDR2 SASEGT. The CDR3 covers 14 residues. Trimming removed 6 bases from V and 9 bases from J; junction bases left unmatched: 4. CDR3 bases: TGTGCCAGCAGCCCCGGGACAGGGGGTTCACCCCTCCACTTT. As protein: CASSPGTGGSPLHF.

As to this clone: Germline and junction disagree at one end, which may indicate a read error. J is TRBJ2-7 and V is TRBV4-1; TRBD1 is a possible D gene (6 bases). The CDR3 is 16 residues long. Germline V gene data show CDR1 as MGHRA and CDR2 as YSYEKL. This CDR3 reads CASSQETGQFNYEQYF. The CDR3 nucleotides read TGTGCCAGCAGCCAAGAGACCGGACAGTTCAACTACGAGCAGTACTTC.

The chain is built from TRBV29-1 and TRBJ1-1, with 8 bases lining up with TRBD1. The length of the CDR3 is 11 residues. The germline V gene encodes CDR1 SQVTM and CDR2 ANQGSEA. V dropped 5 bases and J dropped 11; count of bases not matched to a gene: 7. The CDR3 here is CSVSPGGAAFF. The CDR3 DNA sequence: TGCAGCGTTTCTCCAGGGGGCGCGGCTTTCTTT.

The V and J genes are TRBV7-3 and TRBJ2-3, with 8 bases lining up with TRBD2. Per the germline V gene, CDR1 is SGHTA and CDR2 is FQGTGA. V shed 5 bases and J 7 bases; nucleotides not matched to a gene: 14. The CDR3 loop spans 16 amino acids. The CDR3 reads CASSTRFTSGYNTQYF. CDR3 in DNA: TGTGCCAGCAGCACCCGTTTTACTAGCGGATATAATACGCAGTATTTT.